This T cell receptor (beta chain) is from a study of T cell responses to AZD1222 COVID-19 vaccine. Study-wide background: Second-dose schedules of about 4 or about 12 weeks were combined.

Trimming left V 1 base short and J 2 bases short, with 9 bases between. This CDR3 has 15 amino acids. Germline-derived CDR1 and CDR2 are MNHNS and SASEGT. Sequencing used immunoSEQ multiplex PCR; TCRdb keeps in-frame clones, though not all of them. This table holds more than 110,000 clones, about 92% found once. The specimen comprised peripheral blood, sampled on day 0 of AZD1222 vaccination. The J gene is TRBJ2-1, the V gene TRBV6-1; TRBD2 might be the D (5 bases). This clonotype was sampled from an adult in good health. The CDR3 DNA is TGTGCCAGCAGTGAAGGGACTCGAGCCTACAATGAGCAGTTCTTC. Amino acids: CASSEGTRAYNEQFF.